These 16 T cell receptor beta chains came from one sample sequenced in a study of OX40 agonist ivuxolimab in advanced cancers. Libraries were prepared by immunoSEQ multiplex PCR; TCRdb keeps only in-frame clonotypes and omits some of them. Altogether tens of thousands of clones are present, 89% being singletons, with the ten largest covering 10% to 15%. Sample: CD4+ or CD8+ T cells sorted from blood, taken in a trial of the OX40 agonist ivuxolimab. Every receptor here comes from an adult with an advanced solid tumor such as melanoma, head and neck, liver or kidney cancer.

This chain links TRBV5-1 with TRBJ2-3; D is perhaps TRBD2 (5 bases). Germline V lookup: CDR1 SGHRS, CDR2 YFSETQ. This CDR3 contains 18 residues. V was pared by 3 bases and J by 6 bases, with 26 bases between. CDR3 sequence (DNA): TGCGCCAGCAGCTCGGTGCAGGCCCAACCCCGGGATGATGATACGCAGTATTTT. Translated: CASSSVQAQPRDDDTQYF. The complete variable domain, with remaining parts taken from reference TRBV5-1 and TRBJ2-3, reads KAGVTQTPRYLIKTRGQQVTLSCSPISGHRSVSWYQQTPGQGLQFLFEYFSETQRNKGNFPGRFSGRQFSNSRSEMNVSTLELGDSALYLCASSSVQAQPRDDDTQYFGPGTRLTVL.

The rearrangement uses TRBV11-3 and TRBJ2-7, with a possible D match to TRBD2 (5 bases). The CDR3 loop spans 13 amino acids. The V gene's germline CDR1 is SGHNT and CDR2 YENEEA. The germline V and J ends were trimmed by 3 bases and 2 bases, with 8 bases remaining between them. The CDR3 coding sequence is TGTGCCAGCAGCTTCCGGGGTGCCTACGAGCAGTACTTC. Translated, it gives CASSFRGAYEQYF.

The rearrangement links TRBV14 to TRBJ2-2, with unresolved D. CDR1 and CDR2 (germline): SGHDN, FVKESK. V was clipped by 3 bases and J by 5 bases, with 10 bases between them. CDR3 length: 14 amino acids. The CDR3 loop reads CASSQFLSTGELFF. In DNA, the CDR3 is TGTGCCAGCAGCCAGTTTTTGAGTACCGGGGAGCTGTTTTTT.

This CDR3 is CASSYTGAVSDTEAFF. The CDR3 DNA follows: TGCGCCAGCAGTTACACAGGGGCGGTTTCGGACACTGAAGCTTTCTTT. J is TRBJ1-1 and V is TRBV5-1; TRBD1 aligns across 7 bases. Trimming took 5 bases from V and 3 from J; bases not matched to a gene: 13. The CDR3 has 16 residues. In germline, CDR1 is SGHRS, CDR2 YFSETQ.

The gene calls are TRBV19 and TRBJ2-1, with 10 bases fitting TRBD1. Trimming at V came to 6 bases and at J to 7 bases, leaving 3 bases not matched to a gene. CDR3 length equals 13 residues. The germline gives CDR1 LNHDA, CDR2 SQIVND (reference sequence). This CDR3 is CASRTGGPNEQFF. CDR3 DNA: TGTGCCAGTAGGACAGGGGGCCCGAATGAGCAGTTCTTC.

This clone has only a few counts. CDR3 coding DNA: TGTGCCTGGAGTAGGCTAGCGGGGGGGCCTTCGGTTGTAGAGACCCAGTACTTC. Encoded protein: CAWSRLAGGPSVVETQYF. V and J are TRBV30 and TRBJ2-5; TRBD2 matches at 12 bases. With V trimmed by 2 bases and J by 4 bases, 14 bases remained unmatched. The CDR3 runs to 18 residues. Germline V gene data show CDR1 as GTSNPN and CDR2 as SVGIG (reference sequence).

The CDR3 DNA follows: TGTGCCAGCAGCCCAGATCTCCTAGGGGGCTACACCTTC. Amino acids: CASSPDLLGGYTF. The chain employs TRBV7-9 and TRBJ1-2; D unclear. CDR3 length: 13 amino acids. V was trimmed by 5 bases and J by 8 bases, leaving 15 bases between them. CDR1 and CDR2 from the germline V gene are SEHNR and FQNEAQ (reference sequence).

The rearrangement links TRBV19 to TRBJ1-1, with D possibly being TRBD1 (6 bases). CDR3 size: 15 residues. The V end was cut by 8 bases, the J end by 5 bases, with 21 bases between. Germline CDR1 reads LNHDA; CDR2 reads SQIVND (reference sequence). The CDR3 DNA follows: TGTGCCAGTCTAACACAGGGTGAAGGGCTTACTGAAGCTTTCTTT. It yields the protein CASLTQGEGLTEAFF. The full variable domain, with the rest looked up from reference TRBV19 and TRBJ1-1, is DGGITQSPKYLFRKEGQNVTLSCEQNLNHDAMYWYRQDPGQGLRLIYYSQIVNDFQKGDIAEGYSVSREKKESFPLTVTSAQKNPTAFYLCASLTQGEGLTEAFFGQGTRLTVV.

The table lists this clone with a few counts. CDR3 residues: CASSFSGSINEQYF. Written as DNA, the CDR3 is TGTGCCAGCAGCTTTAGCGGGAGTATAAACGAGCAGTACTTC. This chain connects TRBV5-5 to TRBJ2-7; the match to TRBD2 covers 9 bases. The junction had 5 bases not matched to a gene; V was cut back by 2 bases and J by 5 bases. Germline-derived CDR1 and CDR2 are SGHKS and YYEKEE (reference sequence). The CDR3 length is 14 residues. The full variable domain, rest sourced from reference TRBV5-5 and TRBJ2-7, is DAGVTQSPTHLIKTRGQQVTLRCSPISGHKSVSWYQQVLGQGPQFIFQYYEKEERGRGNFPDRFSARQFPNYSSELNVNALLLGDSALYLCASSFSGSINEQYFGPGTRLTVT.

The chain carries TRBV7-8 and TRBJ2-2; unclear D gene. Germline CDR1 is SGHVS and CDR2 is FQNEAQ. The CDR3 runs 16 residues. V was shortened by 9 bases and J by 3 bases, with 20 bases between the two germline ends. The CDR3: CASSAALGSDTGELFF. CDR3 DNA: TGTGCCAGTAGTGCGGCGTTGGGCAGTGACACCGGGGAGCTGTTTTTT. Full variable domain (remainder filled in from reference TRBV7-8 and TRBJ2-2): GAGVSQSPRYKVAKRGQDVALRCDPISGHVSLFWYQQALGQGPEFLTYFQNEAQLDKSGLPSDRFFAERPEGSVSTLKIQRTQQEDSAVYLCASSAALGSDTGELFFGEGSRLTVL.

The V and J genes are TRBV19 and TRBJ2-1; 8 bases fit TRBD2. CDR3 size: 17 residues. The J segment lost 4 bases and the V segment lost 5 bases, leaving 13 bases of the junction unmatched. Germline CDR1 and CDR2: LNHDA and SQIVND (reference sequence). CDR3 amino acids: CASSPQEAGVTYNEQFF. The CDR3 coding sequence is TGTGCCAGTAGTCCTCAGGAAGCGGGAGTAACGTACAATGAGCAGTTCTTC.

The gene calls are TRBV7-9 and TRBJ1-4; D not certain. V lost 5 bases, J lost 0 bases, and 16 bases lay in between. The CDR3 loop spans 17 amino acids. Germline loops: CDR1 SEHNR, CDR2 FQNEAQ (reference sequence). This chain's CDR3 is CASSLRAVPATNEKLFF. The CDR3 region has the DNA TGTGCCAGCAGCCTCCGGGCGGTCCCCGCAACTAATGAAAAACTGTTTTTT.

The CDR3, as DNA: TGTGCCAGCACCCCGGGGACTAGCGGCTCCTACGAGCAGTACTTC. Translated, it gives CASTPGTSGSYEQYF. The V gene is TRBV9, the J gene TRBJ2-7; the match to TRBD2 covers 11 bases. Trimming took 6 bases from V and 0 from J; bases not matched to a gene: 5. The CDR3 is 15 amino acids. CDR1 and CDR2 from the germline V gene are SGDLS and YYNGEE.

By share, this clone ranks as medium-sized (0.01 to 0.1%). The chain links TRBV7-6 to TRBJ1-1; D gene unclear. Germline V gene data show CDR1 as SGHVS and CDR2 as FNYEAQ. V was cut by 3 bases and J by 1 base, with 12 bases left in between. The CDR3 contains 15 residues. The CDR3 region is CASSLWNTRNTEAFF. The CDR3, as DNA: TGTGCCAGCAGCTTGTGGAACACCAGGAACACTGAAGCTTTCTTT.

This clone was observed once. V and J are TRBV7-3 and TRBJ1-1; TRBD1 aligns across 9 bases. This CDR3 is 16 amino acids long. The germline V gene encodes CDR1 SGHTA and CDR2 FQGTGA. V lost 3 bases, J lost 1 base, and 6 bases stayed unmatched. DNA of the CDR3: TGTGCCAGCAGCTTGGGACAGGGCGACCCGAACACTGAAGCTTTCTTT. Residues: CASSLGQGDPNTEAFF. Together with reference TRBV7-3 and TRBJ1-1, the CDR3 gives the full variable domain: GAGVSQTPSNKVTEKGKYVELRCDPISGHTALYWYRQSLGQGPEFLIYFQGTGAADDSGLPNDRFFAVRPEGSVSTLKIQRTERGDSAVYLCASSLGQGDPNTEAFFGQGTRLTVV.

This clone qualifies as medium-sized. This sequence joins TRBV13 and TRBJ2-1, with 7 nucleotides matching TRBD1. V was pared by 4 bases and J by 2 bases, with 5 bases of the junction left unmatched. There are 15 residues in the CDR3. Germline-derived CDR1 and CDR2 are PRHDT and FYEKMQ (reference sequence). The CDR3 reads CASSWGQSAYNEQFF. The DNA of the CDR3 is TGTGCCAGCAGCTGGGGACAGAGCGCCTACAATGAGCAGTTCTTC.